This record looks at one TCR beta chain sequence and its context. Antigen unknown. These data come from a study of cytomegalovirus exposure and HLA in healthy donors. Broader study findings: Prediction of most subjects' HLA-A and HLA-B alleles by TCR beta sequences was reportedly accurate. Likely technical artifact: a cluster of highly shared sequence variants. The dataset shows that most TCR sequences were rare, while some public TCRs occurred in many donors.

CDR1 and CDR2 from the germline V gene are SGHVS and FQNEAQ. V lost 5 bases, J lost 2 bases, and 7 bases stayed unmatched. The length of the CDR3 is 15 residues. The PCR had 60 Vbeta and 13 Jbeta primers. Here immunoSEQ multiplex PCR was the method, and the copy in TCRdb shows in-frame clones only, minus some. The sample consists of 98,000 or so clones, about 74% of them appearing once. This chain uses TRBV7-8 with TRBJ2-3, with 7 bases aligning to TRBD2. The receptor comes from a man aged 60 to 75 in good health and CMV-seropositive. Material for sequencing was PBMCs. The CDR3 sequence: CASSHAGTTTDTQYF. The CDR3 DNA reads TGTGCCAGCAGCCATGCCGGGACTACCACAGATACGCAGTATTTT.